This entry lists 18 T cell receptor beta chains sequenced from one sample in a study of cytomegalovirus exposure and HLA in healthy donors. The PCR was carried out with 60 Vbeta primers and 13 Jbeta primers. Using immunoSEQ multiplex PCR, the repertoire was profiled, and TCRdb retains in-frame clones only, with some absent. The sample holds about 150,000 clones, roughly 77% seen once. The sequencing input was PBMCs. These receptors were taken from a woman between 50 and 59 years old in good health and CMV-seropositive.

This chain joins TRBV10-3 and TRBJ2-1; 10 positions match TRBD2. CDR1 and CDR2 from the germline V gene are ENHRY and SYGVKD. The CDR3 is 14 amino acids. The V and J ends lost 6 bases and 10 bases, in that order; junction bases with no gene match: 9. The CDR3 here is CAISGLAGAYEQFF. Here the CDR3 DNA reads TGTGCCATCAGCGGTCTAGCGGGAGCGTACGAGCAGTTCTTC.

V usage is TRBV6-6 and J usage is TRBJ1-5; D is ambiguous. CDR1 and CDR2 from the germline V gene are MNHNY and SVGAGI (reference sequence). The CDR3 runs to 11 residues. The V end lost 4 bases, the J end lost 4 bases, and 2 bases lay between the germline ends. As DNA, the CDR3 is TGTGCCAGCAGTTCAAATCAGCCCCAGCATTTT. Its translation: CASSSNQPQHF.

The chain couples TRBV5-4 to TRBJ1-1; D not resolved. With 0 bases removed from V and 5 bases from J, the gap between germline ends came to 14 bases. This CDR3 comprises 15 residues. The germline V gene has CDR1 SGHNT and CDR2 YYREEE (reference sequence). The CDR3 is CASSLAGITGTEAFF. CDR3 nucleotides: TGTGCCAGCAGCTTGGCCGGGATCACCGGGACTGAAGCTTTCTTT.

V and J are TRBV18 and TRBJ2-7; possible D gene TRBD1, 6 bases. V was cut by 6 bases and J by 3 bases, with 12 bases left in between. The germline CDR1 and CDR2 sequences are KGHSH and LQKENI. The length of the CDR3 is 13 residues. The CDR3 bases are TGTGCCAGCTCCCGGGACACCAACTACGAGCAGTACTTC. Protein product: CASSRDTNYEQYF.

V is TRBV7-2 and J is TRBJ1-4; 9 bases agree with TRBD1. Germline V CDR1 and CDR2: SGHTA, FQGNSA. The CDR3 length is 14 residues. The V segment lost 1 base and the J segment 7 bases; nucleotides outside the gene matches: 1. The CDR3 is CASSLGGQGEKLFF. For the CDR3, the DNA is TGTGCCAGCAGCTTAGGGGGACAGGGTGAAAAACTGTTTTTT.

The rearrangement uses TRBV4-2 and TRBJ2-7; the D gene is possibly TRBD1 (6 bases). The CDR3 has 21 residues. V was clipped by 0 bases and J by 6 bases, with 33 bases between them. Looked up from germline, CDR1 is LGHNA and CDR2 is YNFKEQ. CDR3 amino acids: CASSQDGPRGRKQGPISEQYF. CDR3 sequence (DNA): TGTGCCAGCAGCCAAGATGGCCCCCGAGGAAGGAAACAGGGACCTATCTCCGAGCAGTACTTC.

This clone has more than one count but fewer than ten. This chain connects TRBV7-6 to TRBJ2-1; 9 positions agree with TRBD2. This CDR3 spans 15 amino acids. The V segment lost 5 bases and the J segment 6 bases; nucleotides outside the gene matches: 8. Germline assignment: CDR1 SGHVS and CDR2 FNYEAQ. CDR3 protein: CASSPARGGGNEQFF. The DNA of the CDR3 is TGTGCCAGCAGCCCCGCGCGCGGGGGGGGCAATGAGCAGTTCTTC. Filled out from reference TRBV7-6 and TRBJ2-1, the complete variable domain reads GAGVSQSPRYKVTKRGQDVALRCDPISGHVSLYWYRQALGQGPEFLTYFNYEAQQDKSGLPNDRFSAERPEGSISTLTIQRTEQRDSAMYRCASSPARGGGNEQFFGPGTRLTVL.

The V gene is TRBV6-1, the J gene TRBJ1-1; 9 bases map to TRBD1. Looked up from germline, CDR1 is MNHNS and CDR2 is SASEGT. V shed 11 bases, J shed 1 base, and the junction held 8 bases outside the gene matches. The CDR3 consists of 14 residues. The CDR3 sequence: CAANRGLGNTEAFF. The DNA for the CDR3 is TGTGCCGCCAACAGGGGGCTAGGGAACACTGAAGCTTTCTTT.

This chain connects TRBV6-1 to TRBJ2-7; 7 bases line up with TRBD1. V lost 7 bases to trimming and J lost 2 bases; unmatched junction nucleotides: 5. Germline values: CDR1 MNHNS, CDR2 SASEGT. This CDR3 has 13 amino acids. The CDR3 spells CASTRDRAYEQYF. The CDR3 bases are TGTGCCAGCACCCGGGACAGAGCCTACGAGCAGTACTTC.

The CDR3 is CASSQATGEAFF. The CDR3 nucleotides are TGTGCCAGCAGCCAAGCGACAGGGGAAGCTTTCTTT. V gene TRBV7-6 combines with J gene TRBJ1-1; 7 positions agree with TRBD1. CDR3 size: 12 residues. Germline assignment: CDR1 SGHVS and CDR2 FNYEAQ. The V segment lost 5 bases and the J segment 8 bases; nucleotides outside the gene matches: 5.

This clone occurred a few times. V gene TRBV7-3 combines with J gene TRBJ2-2; D unresolved. This CDR3 contains 14 residues. Trimming took off 4 bases at V and 5 bases at J, with 11 bases between the two ends. Per germline, CDR1 SGHTA and CDR2 FQGTGA. In DNA, the CDR3 is TGTGCCAGCAGCTCAACCCGGTATACCGGGGAGCTGTTTTTT. The encoded protein is CASSSTRYTGELFF. The full variable domain, with the rest looked up from reference TRBV7-3 and TRBJ2-2, is GAGVSQTPSNKVTEKGKYVELRCDPISGHTALYWYRQSLGQGPEFLIYFQGTGAADDSGLPNDRFFAVRPEGSVSTLKIQRTERGDSAVYLCASSSTRYTGELFFGEGSRLTVL.

The rearrangement uses TRBV5-6 and TRBJ1-2; tentatively, D is TRBD1 (6 bases). Trimming shortened V by 4 bases and J by 4 bases, and 14 bases separated the two germline ends. The CDR3 has 14 amino acids. The germline V gene encodes CDR1 SGHDT and CDR2 YYEEEE. The CDR3 DNA is TGTGCCAGCAGCGGAACCGGGACAAGCTATGGCTACACCTTC. Translated: CASSGTGTSYGYTF.

This clone was recorded once. V gene TRBV28 combines with J gene TRBJ2-7, with 9 bases aligning to TRBD1. Germline assignment: CDR1 MDHEN and CDR2 SYDVKM. V was pared by 9 bases and J by 3 bases, with 6 bases of the junction left unmatched. The CDR3 is 13 amino acids. In DNA, the CDR3 is TGTGCCAGTAGGACAGGGGTAGTCTACGAGCAGTACTTC. Amino acid sequence: CASRTGVVYEQYF. The complete variable domain, with remaining parts taken from reference TRBV28 and TRBJ2-7, reads DVKVTQSSRYLVKRTGEKVFLECVQDMDHENMFWYRQDPGLGLRLIYFSYDVKMKEKGDIPEGYSVSREKKERFSLILESASTNQTSMYLCASRTGVVYEQYFGPGTRLTVT.

The chain uses TRBV27 and TRBJ1-2, with D maybe TRBD1 (6 bases). The V end lost 5 bases, the J end lost 3 bases, and 16 bases lay between the germline ends. This CDR3 region has 15 residues. CDR1 MNHEY and CDR2 SMNVEV come from the germline V gene (reference sequence). CDR3 protein: CASSPVTGIHYGYTF. The CDR3, as DNA: TGTGCCAGCAGTCCTGTTACAGGGATCCACTATGGCTACACCTTC.

This clone was seen a handful of times. The genes are TRBV9 and TRBJ2-7; D remains ambiguous. There are 12 residues in the CDR3. Trimming pared 4 bases from V and 5 bases from J, leaving 10 bases between. Germline CDR1 reads SGDLS; CDR2 reads YYNGEE. The CDR3 sequence: CASSPRSDEQYF. The CDR3 coding sequence is TGTGCCAGCAGCCCCCGGTCGGACGAGCAGTACTTC.

The chain couples TRBV5-1 to TRBJ2-2, with a possible D match to TRBD2 (5 bases). Trimming removed 5 bases at V and 6 bases at J, with 14 bases between. Germline-derived CDR1 and CDR2 are SGHRS and YFSETQ. The CDR3 runs to 14 residues. The CDR3 loop is CASRSEISAGELFF. The CDR3 nucleotides are TGCGCCAGCAGGTCAGAGATTAGCGCCGGGGAGCTGTTTTTT.

The chain uses TRBV28 and TRBJ2-3; 7 bases fit TRBD1. V was clipped by 4 bases and J by 5 bases; unmatched bases: 6. Germline CDR1 MDHEN, CDR2 SYDVKM. The CDR3 has 14 residues. The CDR3 DNA sequence: TGTGCCAGCAGTTCAGACAGGGATGGAGATACGCAGTATTTT. It encodes CASSSDRDGDTQYF.

This sequence joins TRBV13 and TRBJ2-5; no firm D call. The DNA end favors TRBJ2-7, so the J call may be wrong. The CDR3 sequence is 14 residues long. Germline values: CDR1 PRHDT, CDR2 FYEKMQ (reference sequence). The CDR3 DNA sequence: TGTGCCAGCAGCCACCCCGTTCCCCTCTCCGAGCAGTACTTC. Translating gives CASSHPVPLSEQYF.